The entry below gives a single T cell receptor beta chain sequence along with its context. The antigen remains unidentified. Method: immunoSEQ multiplex PCR; TCRdb's copy keeps in-frame clones and lacks some. The sample yields about 26,000 clones, roughly nine tenths seen once. The data derive from a study of T cells in localized non-small cell lung cancer. The CDR3 is made up of 16 amino acids. The J segment lost 7 bases and the V segment lost 6 bases, leaving 10 bases of the junction unmatched. The germline V gene encodes CDR1 SNHLY and CDR2 FYNNEI. Regarding the study as a whole: In adjacent lung appeared a median around 59 of the top 100 tumor clones. The study found T cell clonality highest in uninvolved adjacent lung, above tumor. Longer survival (overall) was linked to higher T cell density in blood. Sequencing was limited to one tumor region, leaving the possibility of heterogeneity open.

V gene TRBV2 combines with J gene TRBJ1-6; 9 positions agree with TRBD1. The clonotype originates from a female donor over 55 with stage II squamous cell lung carcinoma. The sample in question was peripheral blood, obtained before any cancer treatment. The CDR3: CASSGGGQGGNSPLHF. CDR3 coding DNA: TGTGCCAGCAGCGGGGGGGGACAGGGAGGCAATTCACCCCTCCACTTT.